These 7 T cell receptor beta chains originate from one sample sequenced in a study of patients and donors after allogeneic stem cell transplantation. TCRdb reprocessed the RT-PCR reads via MiXCR and lists one record per CDR3 protein. In the table there are about 150,000 distinct CDR3 sequences, roughly 35% of which are singletons. The material sequenced was blood, either unsorted or a sorted T cell fraction (not recorded which). These receptors came from a human donor who was either an allogeneic HSCT recipient or a stem cell or donor lymphocyte infusion donor (not recorded which). It is not recorded whose cells these are; they may come from a transplant donor.

This clonotype appeared once. V is TRBV10-3 and J is TRBJ2-7, with TRBD2 identical over 7 bases. V trimming: 9 bases; J trimming: 5 bases; junction bases outside the gene matches: 7. CDR3 length: 12 residues. Germline assignment: CDR1 ENHRY and CDR2 SYGVKD. The CDR3 reads CAIGRGTDEQYF. CDR3 DNA sequence: TGTGCCATTGGGAGGGGTACTGACGAGCAGTACTTC.

CDR3 loop: CASRGTGSGNTIYF. In DNA, the CDR3 is TGTGCCAGCAGAGGAACAGGGAGCGGAAACACCATATATTTT. The rearrangement joins TRBV9 to TRBJ1-3; maybe TRBD1 (6 bases). The CDR3 covers 14 residues. The germline CDR1 and CDR2 sequences are SGDLS and YYNGEE. Trimming removed 5 bases at V and 4 bases at J, with 13 bases between.

The sample holds many counts of this clonotype. The CDR3 nucleotides read TGTGCCAGCAGTCGAGGACAGGGAAACACTGAAGCTTTCTTT. It yields the protein CASSRGQGNTEAFF. The chain couples TRBV12-3 or TRBV12-4 to TRBJ1-1; 8 bases match TRBD1. Trimming cost V 5 bases and J 2 bases; bases outside gene matches: 4. The CDR3 spans 14 residues.

In this sample, this clonotype turned up many times. This chain uses TRBV20-1 with TRBJ1-5; no firm D call. V was shortened by 0 bases and J by 0 bases, with 12 bases between the two germline ends. CDR3 size: 16 residues. Germline V gene sequence: CDR1 DFQATT, CDR2 SNEGSKA (reference sequence). CDR3 region: CSARDRAGYSNQPQHF. DNA for the CDR3: TGCAGTGCTAGAGATCGGGCGGGTTATAGCAATCAGCCCCAGCATTTT.

The chain is built from TRBV29-1 and TRBJ1-2, with 7 positions matching TRBD1. CDR1 and CDR2 from the germline V gene are SQVTM and ANQGSEA. The CDR3 totals 12 residues. V lost 6 bases to trimming and J lost 2 bases; unmatched junction nucleotides: 3. The CDR3 sequence: CSVRGTNYGYTF. In DNA form, the CDR3 reads TGCAGCGTCAGGGGGACCAACTATGGCTACACCTTC. Full variable domain (rest looked up from reference TRBV29-1 and TRBJ1-2): SAVISQKPSRDICQRGTSLTIQCQVDSQVTMMFWYRQQPGQSLTLIATANQGSEATYESGFVIDKFPISRPNLTFSTLTVSNMSPEDSSIYLCSVRGTNYGYTFGSGTRLTVV.

CDR3 bases: TGTGCCAGCAGCCCGACAGGGGGCGCAACTGAAGCTTTCTTT. Protein product: CASSPTGGATEAFF. The chain couples TRBV12-3 or TRBV12-4 to TRBJ1-1; 10 bases map to TRBD1. This CDR3 comprises 14 residues. The J segment lost 5 bases and the V segment lost 6 bases, leaving 6 bases of the junction unmatched.

This clonotype was recorded a few times. The DNA of the CDR3 is TGTGCCAGCAGCGCCACCGGGACAGGTTATAATTCACCCCTCCACTTT. This gives the protein CASSATGTGYNSPLHF. The chain uses TRBV9 and TRBJ1-6; TRBD1 matches at 8 bases. J gave up 4 bases and V 3 bases, and 6 bases lay outside the gene matches. The CDR3 is made up of 16 amino acids. From germline, CDR1 is SGDLS and CDR2 YYNGEE.